This is a list of T cell receptor beta chains from one sample in a study of identifying expanded T cells in peripheral blood. The data were produced by immunoSEQ multiplex PCR, yet TCRdb's version contains in-frame clones alone and is incomplete. The sample includes tens of thousands of clones, about 89% of them seen just once. The sequencing sample was made of blood. The receptors stem from a person between 18 and 75 years old in good health. Both conserved end residues are part of each CDR3. Fields, in order: J gene, V gene, CDR3 protein.

TRBJ1-2	TRBV29-1	CSVEEAARVYGYTF
TRBJ2-5	TRBV5-1	CASSLSSAQETQYF
TRBJ2-1	TRBV9	CASSPMKSGGAQFF
TRBJ2-1	TRBV7-2	CASSSAGTSGGYNEQFF
TRBJ2-3	TRBV6-4	CASSQGAGETDTQYF
TRBJ1-2	TRBV6-6	CASSYKPSRDGYTF
TRBJ2-7	TRBV7-2	CASSFDRGYHEQYF
TRBJ1-4	TRBV19	CASSIEGDRGSLSEKLFF
TRBJ2-7	TRBV6-5	CASSYGGAGPYEQYF
TRBJ1-4	TRBV5-1	CASSSGPGQGDEKLFF
TRBJ1-4	TRBV5-1	CASSFSPIGTNEKLFF
TRBJ2-7	TRBV30	CAWSVGAGYEQYF
TRBJ2-5	TRBV5-1	CASSSDYLQETQYF
TRBJ2-6	TRBV5-1	CASSLASEANVLTF
TRBJ1-6	TRBV6-5	CASAGVKGRTLHF
TRBJ2-1	TRBV30	CAWSAQGAVRYNEQFF
TRBJ2-3	TRBV7-9	CASIPPTGGTDTQYF
TRBJ2-3	TRBV9	CASSPSGRNTDTQYF
-	TRBV29-1	CSVADGSDEQYF
TRBJ1-5	TRBV28	CASSFHRSYSNQPQHF
TRBJ2-7	TRBV7-3	CASSLDRDRGGEQYF
TRBJ1-6	TRBV28	CASSSEDHNSPLHF
TRBJ1-2	TRBV9	CASSTNRDGYTF
TRBJ2-1	TRBV9	CASSVGGGPRNEQFF
TRBJ2-2	TRBV29-1	CSVGNRGHTGELFF
TRBJ2-7	TRBV29-1	CSVPGRVEQYF
TRBJ1-3	TRBV28	CASSSNPGQGGNTIYF
TRBJ1-2	TRBV7-2	CASSLAGNYGYTF
TRBJ1-4	TRBV7-2	CASSFSLNEKLFF
TRBJ2-7	TRBV2	CASSESWQYEQYF
TRBJ2-3	TRBV9	CASSVRSTDTQYF
TRBJ1-4	TRBV7-9	CASSFTGVGEKLFF
TRBJ2-1	TRBV11-3	CASRGTSSNEQFF
TRBJ2-3	TRBV5-6	CASSPEFLAGTTRQYF
TRBJ1-2	TRBV30	CAWTLGPDWGYTF
TRBJ1-4	TRBV29-1	CSGQGGSTGELFF
TRBJ2-5	TRBV28	CASRGPGHPEYF
TRBJ1-1	TRBV6-1	CASGVGRAEAFF
TRBJ2-4	TRBV5-4	CASSDSFRTNIQYF
TRBJ2-5	TRBV9	CASSASTGMRETQYF
TRBJ2-3	TRBV6-4	CASSDSSSGGADTQYF
TRBJ1-1	TRBV11-2	CASSPSPNTEAFF
TRBJ2-7	TRBV28	CASSPFEDSSYEQYF
TRBJ2-7	TRBV15	CATSRERRREQYF
TRBJ2-7	TRBV9	CASSVGGGTPYEQYF
TRBJ2-3	TRBV6-1	CASSEIPGARTDTQYF
TRBJ1-1	TRBV28	CASSPIGEGNTEAFF